The following is a T cell receptor beta chain sequence with its context. This specimen comes from a study of cytomegalovirus exposure and HLA in healthy donors. The CDR3 sequence is 14 residues long. Germline V gene lookup returns CDR1 MDHEN and CDR2 SYDVKM. Trimming stripped 3 bases from V and 1 base from J, with 9 bases between. 60 Vbeta and 13 Jbeta primers were used in PCR. Clones were read by immunoSEQ multiplex PCR, and TCRdb kept only the in-frame ones, dropping some. The table includes more than 100,000 clones, around 80% detected once. This receptor was taken from a female donor in good health and CMV-seropositive. The V and J genes are TRBV28 and TRBJ1-1; D remains unclear. The material sequenced was PBMCs. The DNA for the CDR3 is TGTGCCAGCAGTTTCTGGCGGGAGAACACTGAAGCTTTCTTT. As protein: CASSFWRENTEAFF. The full variable domain, in which reference TRBV28 and TRBJ1-1 provide the parts outside the CDR3, is DVKVTQSSRYLVKRTGEKVFLECVQDMDHENMFWYRQDPGLGLRLIYFSYDVKMKEKGDIPEGYSVSREKKERFSLILESASTNQTSMYLCASSFWRENTEAFFGQGTRLTVV.